The 5 T cell receptor beta chains presented below share a single source sample, sequenced in a study of T-cell reconstitution after alpha-beta-depleted transplantation in children. Preparation of the TCRbeta library used unique molecular identifiers. TCRdb reprocessed the PCR reads with MiXCR, giving one entry per CDR3 protein. The repertoire holds 85,000 to 120,000 distinct CDR3 sequences, with roughly 7.1% as singletons. Specimen: PBMCs, collected before TCRalphabeta/CD19-depleted stem cell transplant. The receptors were sampled from a boy aged 2 to 10 with acute lymphoblastic leukemia, due to receive a stem cell transplant.

V and J are TRBV20-1 and TRBJ2-5; D is unresolved. There are 11 residues in the CDR3. The germline CDR1 and CDR2 sequences are DFQATT and SNEGSKA (reference sequence). This CDR3 is CSGGRQETQYF. DNA of the CDR3: TGCAGCGGCGGTCGGCAAGAGACCCAGTACTTC.

In its sample, this clonotype was seen many times. The V call is TRBV5-1, the J call TRBJ1-2, with a tentative D call TRBD1 (5 bases). The V gene lost 7 bases and the J gene lost 2 bases, with 12 bases spanning the gap. CDR3 length: 13 amino acids. Germline CDR1 reads SGHRS; CDR2 reads YFSETQ. CDR3 in amino acids: CASSPGGNYGYTF. Here the CDR3 DNA reads TGCGCCAGCTCTCCTGGGGGGAACTATGGCTACACCTTC.

As to this clonotype: A much larger clone differs by one base, so this may be a read error. This rearrangement joins TRBV3-1 to TRBJ1-2; D remains unclear. CDR1 is LGHDT and CDR2 is YNNKEL in the germline V gene (reference sequence). The CDR3 runs to 12 residues. Deletions cut 11 bases from V and 4 bases from J, with 14 bases between. CDR3 sequence: CASSSKSYGYTF. The CDR3 DNA sequence: TGTGCCTCCTCCAGCAAGTCCTATGGCTACACCTTC.

The sample holds many counts of this clonotype. The genes are TRBV7-2 and TRBJ2-7; TRBD1 might be the D (5 bases). Trimming removed 5 bases at V and 8 bases at J, with 19 bases between. Germline V gene sequence: CDR1 SGHTA, CDR2 FQGNSA. The length of the CDR3 is 14 residues. CDR3 bases: TGTGCCAGCAGCCCAACAACTTCCGACAGTAAGCAGTACTTC. Translation: CASSPTTSDSKQYF. Full variable domain (rest looked up from reference TRBV7-2 and TRBJ2-7): GAGVSQSPSNKVTEKGKDVELRCDPISGHTALYWYRQSLGQGLEFLIYFQGNSAPDKSGLPSDRFSAERTGGSVSTLTIQRTQQEDSAVYLCASSPTTSDSKQYFGPGTRLTVT.

At least ten counts were recorded for this clonotype. The rearrangement links TRBV5-6 to TRBJ2-7, with TRBD2 matching 8 bases. The CDR3 is made up of 14 amino acids. Germline CDR1 reads SGHDT; CDR2 reads YYEEEE. V dropped 0 bases and J dropped 6; count of bases not matched to a gene: 5. For the CDR3, the DNA is TGTGCCAGCAGCTTGGCGGGGGGGCCTGGCGAGCAGTACTTC. Translated, it gives CASSLAGGPGEQYF.